Listed below are T cell receptor beta chains from one sample, sequenced in a study of CD8+ T cells in alopecia areata. Sequencing used immunoSEQ multiplex PCR; TCRdb keeps in-frame clones, though not all of them. Here the sample spans a few hundred thousand clones, around two thirds being singletons. This sample comprised CD4+ T cells sorted from blood, obtained at week 0. Every receptor here comes from a human donor with alopecia areata. CDR3s include the opening cysteine and the closing phenylalanine or tryptophan.

TRBJ2-1,TRBV29-1,CSERLAGGGYEQFF
TRBJ2-7,TRBV4-3,CASSQAGTSSYEQYF
TRBJ1-4,TRBV10-3,CAISEETGGEKLFF
TRBJ2-3,TRBV5-4,CASSNGQGASTDTQYF
TRBJ2-5,TRBV5-4,CASSADLAGLVETQYF
TRBJ1-2,TRBV28,CASGTEVYGYTF
TRBJ2-3,TRBV6-1,CASSAPGETTDTQYF
TRBJ1-1,TRBV6-5,CASGGAGTEAFF
TRBJ2-3,TRBV6-1,CASSEVRITDTQYF
TRBJ2-3,TRBV7-7,CASSLNDGGATDTQYF
TRBJ2-7,TRBV30,CAWSPLAGAAYEQYF
TRBJ2-1,TRBV5-6,CASNLDSSPYNEQFF
TRBJ2-2,TRBV7-9,CASFRGQYTGELFF
TRBJ2-2,TRBV6-6,CASSYSGQGATGELFF
TRBJ2-7,TRBV9,CASSVAPARTGPYEQYF
TRBJ2-7,TRBV29-1,CSVEATGTTYEQYF
TRBJ2-7,TRBV29-1,CSGGGSSYEQYF
TRBJ1-1,TRBV14,CASSLRHRVNTEAFF
TRBJ1-5,TRBV30,CAWRAFGASNQPQHF
TRBJ2-2,TRBV5-1,CASSYHRGTGELFF
TRBJ2-1,TRBV9,CASSVAPGNEQFF
TRBJ2-1,TRBV29-1,CSVGGNEQFF
TRBJ1-5,TRBV1,CTSSQITPNQPQHF
TRBJ2-7,TRBV7-2,CASSLGRLAGGSYEQYF
TRBJ2-3,TRBV5-1,CASSLVGADTQYF
TRBJ2-1,TRBV5-6,CASSLVGDRVRDEQFF
TRBJ1-5,TRBV9,CASSVAGQNQPQHF
TRBJ2-2,TRBV2,CASRRDRVDRELFF
TRBJ1-5,TRBV7-2,CASSLAQGSNQPQHF
TRBJ1-6,TRBV7-2,CASSLRDRGSPLHF
TRBJ2-3,TRBV7-9,CASSLEGGLRTDTQYF
TRBJ2-3,TRBV29-1,CSVGTRVGTDTQYF
TRBJ2-1,TRBV13,CASSLRGLIHNEQFF
TRBJ2-7,TRBV29-1,CSARDSFPTYEQYF
TRBJ1-2,TRBV30,CAWRNLRGIYGYTF
TRBJ2-5,TRBV7-3,CASSLGTSGLQETQYF
TRBJ1-2,TRBV6-5,CASSYADRGDYGYTF
TRBJ2-5,TRBV5-6,CASSFREGALETQYF
TRBJ1-6,TRBV10-3,CAISAGYNSPLHF
TRBJ1-2,TRBV4-2,CASSQSGVNYGYTF
TRBJ2-5,TRBV29-1,CSVEDQGRTETQYF
TRBJ2-4,TRBV2,CASSAAGNIQYF
TRBJ2-1,TRBV5-1,CASADGRSNEQFF
TRBJ2-3,TRBV29-1,CSVTGTSLATDTQYF
TRBJ1-2,TRBV29-1,CSVVGQIASGGYTF
TRBJ2-3,TRBV28,CASSPRTSGAPTDTQYF
TRBJ1-1,TRBV5-1,CASSLDGGMNTEAFF
TRBJ2-5,TRBV27,CASSQLGLAAQETQYF
TRBJ2-7,TRBV30,CAWSVPRVLNYEQYF
TRBJ1-2,TRBV29-1,CSARTGWDYGYTF
TRBJ2-1,TRBV2,CASKTSGDHNEQFF
TRBJ1-2,TRBV10-3,CASSVSNYGYTF
TRBJ1-4,TRBV6-6,CASSSLWGRDEKLFF
TRBJ2-3,TRBV5-6,CASTLTGTTDTQYF
TRBJ1-3,TRBV30,CAWQIQGYSGNTIYF
TRBJ2-3,TRBV27,CASSRTSGLTDTQYF
TRBJ2-3,TRBV23-1,CASSQQGARTDTQYF
TRBJ2-5,TRBV5-1,CASSRDGETQYF
TRBJ2-3,TRBV5-1,CASSLDSPTDTQYF
TRBJ2-7,TRBV6-1,CASSPRGPGYEQYF